This T cell receptor beta chain was recorded in a study of control samples from healthy donors and cancer patients. Profiled with immunoSEQ multiplex PCR; TCRdb holds only in-frame clones, not every one. The sample features fewer than 200,000 clones, with 2.2% in its top ten. After removal of 6 bases from V and 1 base from J, the junction contained 14 bases not matched to a gene. Looked up from germline, CDR1 is MDHEN and CDR2 is SYDVKM. The CDR3 is 17 residues long. The material sequenced was blood. The receptor comes from a woman aged 25 to 39 in good health. The chain links TRBV28 to TRBJ2-5; TRBD1 agrees at 7 bases. CDR3 protein: CASRSWTGQNFQETQYF. CDR3 coding DNA: TGTGCCAGCAGGTCTTGGACAGGACAAAACTTCCAAGAGACCCAGTACTTC.